The rows below give T cell receptor beta chains drawn from one sample of a study of shared clonotypes between healthy human individuals. Sequenced by immunoSEQ multiplex PCR; TCRdb stores in-frame clones only, minus some. The sample gives some 2,500,000 clones, over 85% of which show up once; 0.36% is in the top ten. The specimen was naive CD4+ T cells from PBMCs. All receptors derive from a man aged 18 to 29 in good health. Some clones in this sample may be carry-over from other donors' samples. CDR3s include the opening cysteine and the closing phenylalanine or tryptophan. A D gene is named only where the DNA matches it firmly. The size of a clone is reported for some rows only, either as once, few or many, or as a class for expanded clones.

d_call clone_size j_call v_call cdr3_aa cdr3_nt
TRBD1 . TRBJ2-5 TRBV2 CASGQDAQGAETQYF TGTGCCAGCGGTCAAGACGCACAGGGGGCTGAGACCCAGTACTTC
. . TRBJ1-2 TRBV7-2 CASSYVRDSLGGYTF TGTGCCAGCAGTTATGTTCGGGACTCCCTGGGGGGCTACACCTTC
. . TRBJ2-1 TRBV18 CASSPPGSGSSYNEQFF TGTGCCAGCTCACCACCTGGTAGCGGCAGCTCCTACAATGAGCAGTTCTTC
TRBD1 . TRBJ1-1 TRBV6-6 CAIRPEQGAGTEAFF TGTGCCATCCGACCCGAACAGGGGGCGGGCACTGAAGCTTTCTTT
. . TRBJ1-3 TRBV7-9 CASSSGLLGGNTIYF TGTGCCAGCAGCTCCGGCCTCCTCGGGGGAAACACCATATATTTT
. . TRBJ2-2 TRBV5-1 CASSFTGVGTGELFF TGCGCCAGCAGCTTCACGGGAGTGGGCACCGGGGAGCTGTTTTTT
TRBD2 . TRBJ2-3 TRBV27 CASRGTSVNTDTQYF TGTGCCAGCAGGGGGACTAGCGTGAACACAGATACGCAGTATTTT
TRBD1 . TRBJ1-2 TRBV28 CASTTGQGRGYTF TGTGCCAGCACCACGGGACAGGGCCGGGGCTACACCTTC
. . TRBJ2-1 TRBV4-3 CASSQRGNSHSYNEQFF TGCGCCAGCAGCCAAAGAGGGAACTCTCACTCCTACAATGAGCAGTTCTTC
TRBD2 . TRBJ2-1 TRBV9 CASSISSGSYNEQFF TGTGCCAGCAGCATTTCTAGCGGGAGTTACAATGAGCAGTTCTTC
. . TRBJ2-2 TRBV21-1 CASIQDGGTGEVRELFF TGTGCCAGCATCCAAGACGGGGGGACAGGGGAGGTCAGGGAGCTGTTTTTT
. . TRBJ2-7 TRBV7-2 CASRPTAVGGTYEQYF TGTGCCAGCAGACCTACCGCCGTAGGGGGGACCTACGAGCAGTACTTC
TRBD2 . TRBJ2-1 TRBV6-4 CASSAGTSGYNEQFF TGTGCCAGCAGTGCAGGGACTAGCGGATACAATGAGCAGTTCTTC
TRBD2 once TRBJ2-7 TRBV7-8 CASSLAGLAGGPLYEQYF TGTGCCAGCAGCTTAGCCGGACTAGCGGGAGGGCCGCTTTACGAGCAGTACTTC
TRBD2 . TRBJ2-3 TRBV7-3 CASRRGLAGGDTQYF TGTGCCAGCAGGCGGGGACTAGCGGGAGGAGATACGCAGTATTTT
. . TRBJ1-2 TRBV29-1 CSVEHTARDGYTF TGCAGCGTTGAACACACAGCCAGGGATGGCTACACCTTC
. once TRBJ2-4 TRBV25-1 CASSEFQGAKNIQYF TGTGCCAGCAGTGAATTTCAGGGAGCCAAAAACATTCAGTACTTC
. . TRBJ2-5 TRBV30 CAWSNQLGETQYF TGTGCCTGGAGTAATCAGCTGGGAGAGACCCAGTACTTC
TRBD1 . TRBJ1-1 TRBV19 CASTIGQGGTEAFF TGTGCCAGTACCATCGGACAGGGGGGAACTGAAGCTTTCTTT
TRBD2 . TRBJ2-1 TRBV5-1 CASSWGVAGGISNEQFF TGCGCCAGCAGCTGGGGGGTAGCGGGAGGGATCTCCAATGAGCAGTTCTTC
. . TRBJ1-2 TRBV7-2 CASSLALAQAYGYTF TGTGCCAGCAGCTTAGCCTTAGCGCAGGCCTATGGCTACACCTTC
. . TRBJ2-7 TRBV5-8 CASTGDRDGFYEQYF TGTGCCAGCACCGGGGACCGGGACGGCTTCTACGAGCAGTACTTC
. . TRBJ2-1 TRBV19 CASSIGVTYNEQFF TGTGCCAGTAGTATCGGGGTAACCTACAATGAGCAGTTCTTC
. . TRBJ1-1 TRBV28 CASSLGGAGNTEAFF TGTGCCAGCAGTTTGGGCGGGGCAGGGAACACTGAAGCTTTCTTT
. . TRBJ1-1 TRBV10-3 CAISAQGNTEAFF TGTGCCATCAGTGCACAGGGGAACACTGAAGCTTTCTTT
. . TRBJ2-6 TRBV6-5 CASRQVSGANVLTF TGTGCCAGCAGACAAGTCTCTGGGGCCAACGTCCTGACTTTC
. . TRBJ1-1 TRBV11-2 CASSPAGAAGVTEAFF TGTGCCAGCAGCCCGGCGGGGGCGGCAGGCGTTACTGAAGCTTTCTTT
TRBD1 . TRBJ2-1 TRBV19 CASRQGHDSYNEQFF TGTGCCAGCCGACAGGGTCACGATTCCTACAATGAGCAGTTCTTC
. . TRBJ2-5 TRBV5-4 CASSGGTSPGETQYF TGTGCCAGCAGCGGGGGGACTTCGCCTGGAGAGACCCAGTACTTC
. few TRBJ1-1 TRBV28 CASRQLWTAAFF TGTGCCAGCAGGCAACTGTGGACAGCAGCTTTCTTT
. . TRBJ2-4 TRBV7-6 CASSLRHSRTQNIQYF TGTGCCAGCAGCTTGAGACACTCCCGGACCCAAAACATTCAGTACTTC
TRBD2 . TRBJ2-3 TRBV4-1 CASSQVAGTRITDTQYF TGCGCCAGCAGCCAAGTAGCGGGTACAAGAATCACAGATACGCAGTATTTT
. . TRBJ1-2 TRBV7-9 CASSFETPNYGYTF TGTGCCAGCAGCTTCGAGACACCTAACTATGGCTACACCTTC
TRBD2 once TRBJ2-3 TRBV6-6 CASRYTSGRADTQYF TGTGCCAGCAGATATACTAGCGGGAGGGCTGATACGCAGTATTTT
TRBD1 . TRBJ1-5 TRBV30 CAWSRRDRGNQPQHF TGTGCCTGGAGTCGTCGGGACAGGGGCAATCAGCCCCAGCATTTT
TRBD2 . TRBJ2-3 TRBV28 CASRSPSGYSDTQYF TGTGCCAGCAGATCCCCTAGCGGGTATAGTGATACGCAGTATTTT
. . TRBJ2-4 TRBV29-1 CSAQVAKNIQYF TGCAGTGCCCAGGTGGCCAAAAACATTCAGTACTTC
TRBD1 once TRBJ1-2 TRBV19 CASRTGAGGGGYTF TGTGCCAGTAGGACAGGGGCAGGAGGAGGAGGCTACACCTTC
. . TRBJ2-7 TRBV5-1 CASSSGTDYEQYF TGCGCCAGCAGCTCGGGGACTGACTACGAGCAGTACTTC
TRBD1 . TRBJ2-2 TRBV5-1 CASFGQGVTGELFF TGCGCCAGCTTTGGACAGGGAGTTACCGGGGAGCTGTTTTTT
. . TRBJ2-7 TRBV27 CASSLGLHEQYF TGTGCCAGCAGTTTAGGTCTGCACGAGCAGTACTTC
. . TRBJ1-1 TRBV2 CASSVDWDNTEAFF TGTGCCAGCAGTGTTGATTGGGACAACACTGAAGCTTTCTTT
TRBD1 . TRBJ2-6 TRBV5-1 CASSSGTGYVLTF TGCGCCAGCAGCTCCGGGACAGGGTACGTCCTGACTTTC
. . TRBJ2-7 TRBV18 CASSPGRRSYEQYF TGTGCCAGCTCACCAGGCAGGAGGTCCTACGAGCAGTACTTC
. . TRBJ1-1 TRBV5-1 CASSLGGHVTEAFF TGCGCCAGCAGCTTGGGGGGGCACGTCACTGAAGCTTTCTTT